These T cell receptor beta chains were read from a single sample in a study of beta chain features in type 1 diabetes. Measured with immunoSEQ multiplex PCR; TCRdb has only the in-frame clones, and not every one. The table lists over 500,000 clones, roughly 15% of them singletons. Sequencing was performed on naive CD4+ T cells from blood. The receptors stem from a man between 18 and 35 years old in good health. Each CDR3 is given with its conserved first and last residue. D genes are given only for firm matches. The listing skips clone size in some rows; elsewhere it reads once, few, many or a size class.

d_gene | abundance | j_gene | v_gene | CDR3aa | CDR3nt
TRBD1 | few | TRBJ1-3 | TRBV7-2 | CASSRPGGGNTIYF | TGTGCCAGCTCCCGCCCAGGGGGAGGAAACACCATATATTTT
TRBD1 | NA | TRBJ2-3 | TRBV10-3 | CAINVRDRVGTDTQYF | TGTGCCATTAATGTGCGGGACAGGGTGGGAACAGATACGCAGTATTTT
TRBD1 | few | TRBJ1-1 | TRBV29-1 | CSAQTGTNTEAFF | TGCAGCGCCCAGACAGGGACGAACACTGAAGCTTTCTTT
NA | many | TRBJ2-3 | TRBV14 | CASSYTGSDTQYF | TGTGCCAGCAGCTATACAGGGTCAGATACGCAGTATTTT
NA | NA | TRBJ2-2 | TRBV7-3 | CASSARVVGTGELFF | TGTGCCAGCAGCGCCAGGGTAGTCGGCACCGGGGAGCTGTTTTTT
NA | few | TRBJ1-5 | TRBV7-8 | CASRRVGSNQPQHF | TGTGCCAGCCGAAGAGTAGGGAGCAATCAGCCCCAGCATTTT
NA | NA | TRBJ1-1 | TRBV7-3 | CASSQDRKAFF | TGTGCCAGCAGCCAGGACAGAAAAGCTTTCTTT
TRBD1 | NA | TRBJ2-5 | TRBV5-1 | CASSFTGGEETQYF | TGCGCCAGCAGCTTCACAGGGGGAGAAGAGACCCAGTACTTC
NA | NA | TRBJ2-2 | TRBV6-1 | CASSERKVELFF | TGTGCCAGCAGTGAACGTAAGGTAGAGCTGTTTTTT
NA | NA | TRBJ2-2 | TRBV6-6 | CASKRARGYTGELFF | TGTGCCAGCAAAAGGGCGAGGGGGTATACCGGGGAGCTGTTTTTT
NA | NA | TRBJ2-6 | TRBV5-4 | CASSLGLGTGANVLTF | TGTGCCAGCAGCTTGGGACTAGGTACTGGGGCCAACGTCCTGACTTTC
NA | few | TRBJ1-1 | TRBV2 | CASSVFVQAWAFF | TGTGCCAGCAGTGTCTTCGTACAGGCCTGGGCTTTCTTT
TRBD2 | NA | TRBJ2-7 | TRBV4-1 | CASRVGLAGVSYEQYF | TGCGCCAGCAGAGTCGGACTAGCGGGGGTCTCCTACGAGCAGTACTTC
NA | NA | TRBJ2-3 | TRBV4-3 | CASSQLRAEDTQYF | TGCGCCAGCAGCCAATTAAGGGCTGAAGATACGCAGTATTTT
TRBD1 | few | TRBJ1-3 | TRBV29-1 | CSVGGDRAGNTIYF | TGCAGCGTTGGGGGGGACAGGGCTGGAAACACCATATATTTT
TRBD2 | NA | TRBJ2-5 | TRBV7-2 | CASLGLSQETQYF | TGTGCCAGCTTGGGACTAAGCCAAGAGACCCAGTACTTC
NA | few | TRBJ1-2 | TRBV9 | CASSLYRSQPRDRVYGYTF | TGTGCCAGCAGCTTATATCGAAGTCAACCAAGGGACCGGGTCTATGGCTACACCTTC
TRBD2 | NA | TRBJ2-3 | TRBV5-1 | CASSLGQLAGSTDTQYF | TGCGCCAGCAGCTTGGGCCAACTAGCGGGGAGCACAGATACGCAGTATTTT
TRBD2 | few | TRBJ2-5 | TRBV7-2 | CASERGAQETQYF | TGTGCCTCCGAGCGGGGGGCACAGGAGACCCAGTACTTC
NA | NA | TRBJ2-3 | TRBV7-6 | CASSAVLDARDTQYF | TGTGCCAGCAGCGCAGTACTAGACGCACGGGATACGCAGTATTTT
NA | few | TRBJ2-1 | TRBV29-1 | CSAGSVGVFSYNEQFF | TGCAGCGCTGGGTCCGTGGGGGTCTTCTCCTACAATGAGCAGTTCTTC
NA | NA | TRBJ1-4 | TRBV5-4 | CASSLAGQGNEKLFF | TGTGCCAGCAGCTTGGCCGGGCAGGGGAATGAAAAACTGTTTTTT
NA | NA | TRBJ2-6 | TRBV5-1 | CASSFMTTGSGANVLTF | TGCGCCAGCAGCTTTATGACAACAGGGAGTGGGGCCAACGTCCTGACTTTC
NA | few | TRBJ2-3 | TRBV7-3 | CASSPSTVSTDTQYF | TGTGCCAGCAGCCCATCGACGGTTAGCACAGATACGCAGTATTTT
NA | NA | TRBJ1-1 | TRBV28 | CASSTWKGRNTEAFF | TGTGCCAGCAGTACCTGGAAGGGGAGGAACACTGAAGCTTTCTTT
NA | few | TRBJ2-5 | TRBV19 | CASSIVLSHGAQYF | TGTGCCAGTAGTATAGTCCTCAGCCACGGAGCCCAGTACTTC
NA | NA | TRBJ2-7 | TRBV7-6 | CASSFGNQGTYEQYF | TGTGCCAGCAGCTTCGGAAACCAGGGGACCTACGAGCAGTACTTC
NA | NA | TRBJ2-5 | TRBV25-1 | CASSEYRRTQETQYF | TGTGCCAGCAGTGAATATCGCCGGACCCAAGAGACCCAGTACTTC
NA | NA | TRBJ1-6 | TRBV7-2 | CASSFVRGLNSPLHF | TGTGCCAGCAGCTTTGTTCGGGGGCTTAATTCACCCCTCCACTTT
TRBD2 | many | TRBJ2-4 | TRBV28 | CASSPHSGRYIQYF | TGTGCCAGCAGTCCCCATAGCGGGAGGTACATTCAGTACTTC
TRBD2 | NA | TRBJ2-3 | TRBV12-5 | CASAASGRTDTQYF | TGTGCTAGTGCGGCGAGCGGGAGGACAGATACGCAGTATTTT
NA | once | TRBJ1-1 | TRBV7-2 | CASSLMGLSTEAFF | TGTGCCAGCAGCTTAATGGGTCTGAGCACTGAAGCTTTCTTT
NA | NA | TRBJ1-2 | TRBV19 | CASRDTTNYGYTF | TGTGCCAGTAGGGACACAACTAACTATGGCTACACCTTC
NA | NA | TRBJ1-4 | TRBV7-2 | CASSPAGSGSTNEKLFF | TGTGCCAGCAGCCCGGCGGGTAGTGGTAGCACTAATGAAAAACTGTTTTTT
NA | few | TRBJ2-1 | TRBV29-1 | CSVTRVGFIPSYNEQFF | TGCAGCGTCACTAGGGTCGGATTCATACCCTCCTACAATGAGCAGTTCTTC
NA | NA | TRBJ1-1 | TRBV11-2 | CASSFPGWYLDTEAFF | TGTGCCAGCAGCTTTCCAGGGTGGTATCTGGACACTGAAGCTTTCTTT
TRBD1 | NA | TRBJ2-7 | TRBV5-1 | CASSSRQGEQYF | TGCGCCAGCAGCTCACGACAGGGCGAGCAGTACTTC
NA | NA | TRBJ1-1 | TRBV7-6 | CASSLSLGVLMTEAFF | TGTGCCAGCAGCTTATCGCTTGGGGTCCTAATGACTGAAGCTTTCTTT
TRBD1 | few | TRBJ1-3 | TRBV7-2 | CASSLTRQGFTSGNTIYF | TGTGCCAGCAGCTTAACCCGACAGGGTTTTACCTCTGGAAACACCATATATTTT
NA | NA | TRBJ1-1 | TRBV25-1 | CASSEVLNTEAFF | TGTGCCAGCAGTGAAGTCTTGAACACTGAAGCTTTCTTT
NA | few | TRBJ2-7 | TRBV5-4 | CASSLRSGLNEQYF | TGTGCCAGCAGCTTAAGGTCAGGTCTTAACGAGCAGTACTTC
TRBD2 | few | TRBJ2-1 | TRBV10-3 | CATSPQLAGEQFF | TGTGCCACTTCCCCCCAACTAGCGGGAGAGCAGTTCTTC
NA | few | TRBJ2-5 | TRBV21-1 | CASLNRDRAFGETQYF | TGTGCCAGTCTAAACCGGGACAGGGCTTTCGGAGAGACCCAGTACTTC
NA | NA | TRBJ1-2 | TRBV4-3 | CASSQDSGVGGGYTF | TGCGCCAGCAGCCAAGATTCCGGGGTCGGGGGAGGCTACACCTTC
NA | NA | TRBJ1-1 | TRBV7-2 | CASSNGFSQSEAFF | TGTGCCAGCAGCAACGGATTTTCGCAATCGGAAGCTTTCTTT
TRBD1 | NA | TRBJ2-5 | TRBV7-9 | CASSSDRGLETQYF | TGTGCCAGCAGCTCCGACAGGGGTTTAGAGACCCAGTACTTC
NA | NA | TRBJ1-2 | TRBV11-2 | CASSFIPRIYGYTF | TGTGCCAGCAGCTTCATCCCGCGGATCTATGGCTACACCTTC
TRBD1 | NA | TRBJ2-4 | TRBV5-1 | CASSTGTGTIAKNIQYF | TGCGCCAGCAGCACCGGGACAGGGACTATAGCCAAAAACATTCAGTACTTC